This T cell receptor (beta chain) stems from a study of T cells expressing NK-cell markers. Turning to the study itself: Sequencing covered eight donors, seven HCMV-seropositive and one seronegative.

Notes on the study in general: These clonotypes, the leaders elsewhere, also led the CD3+CD56-NKG2C+ fraction in four donors.

Reprocessing the 5' RACE reads, TCRdb reports a single entry for every CDR3 protein and omits DNA. This specimen shows 500,000 to 700,000 distinct CDR3 sequences; the ten leading clones hold about 3.6%. This CDR3 is built from 13 residues. The germline CDR1 and CDR2 sequences are DFQATT and SNEGSKA (reference sequence). A remark on this clonotype: What it binds is unknown.

The sequencing sample was made of blood T cells: a sorted CD56 or NKG2C T cell subset, CD4+ or CD8+ T cells, or bulk PBMC T cells (not recorded which). The receptor comes from a man between 18 and 35 years old in good health. This rearrangement joins TRBV20-1 to TRBJ2-7. Here the CDR3 reads CSARAELGYEQYF.